The 19 T cell receptor beta chains in this list originate from one sample, sequenced in a study of vaccination and CD4 T cells after COVID-19. The antigens for these receptors are not known. The Oncomine TCR Beta short-read assay was what sequenced the DNA obtained from cultured CD4+ T cells. TCRdb recomputed calls from the PCR reads with MiXCR, one row per CDR3 protein. The table records some 7,100 distinct CDR3 sequences, roughly 70% of them present only once. The treatment: roughly 11-day PBMC culture with coronavirus spike peptide pools or control peptides (ViraFEST assay). Sequencing was carried out using CD4+ T cells from blood, cultured in vitro. Receptors were obtained from a human donor who had recovered from COVID-19.

CDR3 protein: CASSGGGTGGYEQYF. CDR3 bases: TGTGCCAGCAGCGGAGGGGGGACAGGGGGCTACGAGCAGTACTTC. This chain joins TRBV7-6 and TRBJ2-7, with TRBD1 matching 11 bases. The germline V gene encodes CDR1 SGHVS and CDR2 FNYEAQ. V lost 5 bases and J lost 3; bases outside the gene matches: 6. The CDR3 has 15 residues.

The V gene is TRBV6-5, the J gene TRBJ2-5; perhaps D is TRBD1 or TRBD2 (6 bases each). Germline loops: CDR1 MNHEY, CDR2 SVGAGI. V was pared by 2 bases and J by 4 bases, with 11 bases between. This CDR3 is 14 amino acids long. The CDR3 here is CASSYETGAETQYF. The CDR3 region has the DNA TGTGCCAGCAGTTACGAAACGGGGGCAGAGACCCAGTACTTC.

The chain employs TRBV24-1 and TRBJ2-3, with 9 bases aligning to TRBD2. The trim removed 1 base at V and 7 bases at J, leaving 11 bases unmatched. Germline V gives CDR1 KGHDR, CDR2 SFDVKD. This CDR3 is built from 17 residues. In nucleotides, the CDR3 is TGTGCCACCAGTGATTTCAGCGGGGGGCCCGGCGGGTATACGCAGTATTTT. Protein sequence: CATSDFSGGPGGYTQYF.

CDR3 in DNA: TGTGCCAGCAGCGAGGGTGGGGGGCGAGGGAACTATGGCTACACCTTC. It translates to CASSEGGGRGNYGYTF. The chain uses TRBV11-2 and TRBJ1-2, with TRBD1 as a possible D gene (6 bases). Germline CDR1 and CDR2: SGHAT and FQNNGV. Deletions cut 5 bases from V and 2 bases from J, with 18 bases between. CDR3 length: 16 amino acids.

This chain joins TRBV15 and TRBJ1-2; 9 nucleotides align to TRBD1. V gave up 0 bases and J gave up 5 bases; unmatched junction bases: 10. The CDR3 contains 17 residues. Germline CDR1 reads LNHNV; CDR2 reads YYDKDF (reference sequence). CDR3: CATSRDGGQGSGYGYTF. The CDR3 nucleotides read TGTGCCACCAGCAGAGACGGTGGACAGGGGAGCGGGTATGGCTACACCTTC.

The J gene is TRBJ1-6, the V gene TRBV6-1; no clear D gene. The CDR3 contains 16 residues. V shed 6 bases and J shed 0 bases, with 12 bases lying between them. Germline lookup yields CDR1 MNHNS and CDR2 SASEGT. The CDR3 nucleotides read TGTGCCAGCAGGGCTATTCCTAGCTCCTATAATTCACCCCTCCACTTT. It translates to CASRAIPSSYNSPLHF.

V and J are TRBV20-1 and TRBJ2-1; 11 nucleotides match TRBD2. Germline V gives CDR1 DFQATT, CDR2 SNEGSKA (reference sequence). The CDR3 loop spans 15 amino acids. Unmatched junction bases numbered 3, after V lost 0 bases and J lost 5 bases. The CDR3 is CSARERSGRDNEQFF. The CDR3 DNA is TGCAGTGCTAGAGAACGTAGCGGGAGGGACAATGAGCAGTTCTTC.

The genes are TRBV20-1 and TRBJ2-3; D is undetermined. This CDR3 has 12 residues. The ends were cut back, 3 bases at V and 0 bases at J, with 4 bases in the middle. In germline, CDR1 is DFQATT, CDR2 SNEGSKA (reference sequence). The CDR3 DNA follows: TGCAGTGCTAGTACCAGCACAGATACGCAGTATTTT. Residues: CSASTSTDTQYF.

V usage is TRBV6-1 and J usage is TRBJ1-2; no clear D gene. From germline, CDR1 is MNHNS and CDR2 SASEGT. This CDR3 contains 14 residues. V lost 5 bases and J lost 2, with 12 bases in between. The CDR3 spells CASSTRAGNYGYTF. The CDR3 nucleotides read TGTGCCAGCAGTACCCGGGCGGGAAACTATGGCTACACCTTC.

This clonotype was recorded only once. This chain connects TRBV10-3 to TRBJ1-6, with 9 positions matching TRBD1. V gave up 5 bases and J gave up 6 bases; unmatched junction bases: 2. CDR3 size: 14 residues. Germline V lookup: CDR1 ENHRY, CDR2 SYGVKD. CDR3 in amino acids: CAISTGQGNSPLHF. The CDR3 DNA follows: TGTGCCATCAGTACGGGACAGGGTAATTCACCCCTCCACTTT.

This clonotype has a single count. The chain carries TRBV27 and TRBJ2-6; 9 positions agree with TRBD1. V was pared by 4 bases and J by 1 base, with 8 bases of the junction left unmatched. Germline values: CDR1 MNHEY, CDR2 SMNVEV (reference sequence). This CDR3 contains 18 residues. This CDR3 is CASSSGPGTGSGANVLTF. The DNA for the CDR3 is TGTGCCAGCAGTTCCGGTCCCGGGACAGGGTCTGGGGCCAACGTCCTGACTTTC.

The chain carries TRBV7-9 and TRBJ2-7; TRBD2 is a possible D gene (5 bases). The CDR3 contains 12 residues. Per germline, CDR1 SEHNR and CDR2 FQNEAQ (reference sequence). Trimming removed 5 bases at V and 9 bases at J, with 14 bases between. As DNA, the CDR3 is TGTGCCAGCAGCCCCTCTCGGGATGGGCAGTACTTC. Translation gives CASSPSRDGQYF.

This clonotype was detected a few times. This chain connects TRBV19 to TRBJ1-2, with 9 bases fitting TRBD1. This CDR3 has 12 amino acids. The trim removed 5 bases at V and 13 bases at J, leaving 8 bases unmatched. CDR1 and CDR2 (germline): LNHDA, SQIVND (reference sequence). The CDR3 DNA reads TGTGCCAGTAGTCCCGGGACAGGGTCTCGCACCTTC. Amino acids: CASSPGTGSRTF.

The V and J genes are TRBV19 and TRBJ2-5; 10 nucleotides agree with TRBD1. After removal of 8 bases from V and 5 bases from J, the junction contained 11 bases not matched to a gene. Germline V gives CDR1 LNHDA, CDR2 SQIVND (reference sequence). The CDR3 consists of 15 residues. The CDR3 reads CASHPGQGIGETQYF. The CDR3 DNA sequence: TGTGCCAGTCATCCGGGACAGGGGATAGGGGAGACCCAGTACTTC.

Here the CDR3 reads CASLSYNSPLHF. The CDR3 bases are TGTGCCAGCCTCTCATATAATTCACCCCTCCACTTT. The chain has TRBV6-1 and TRBJ1-6; D ambiguous. Trimming left V 8 bases short and J 4 bases short, with 6 bases between. The CDR3 loop spans 12 amino acids. Germline V gene lookup returns CDR1 MNHNS and CDR2 SASEGT.

V usage is TRBV20-1 and J usage is TRBJ1-6; 10 bases line up with TRBD1. This CDR3 is built from 13 residues. V dropped 6 bases and J dropped 10; count of bases not matched to a gene: 6. Germline V CDR1 and CDR2: DFQATT, SNEGSKA (reference sequence). The CDR3 DNA reads TGCAGTGCACCGGGACAGGGGAGATCACCCCTCCACTTT. Its protein product is CSAPGQGRSPLHF.

A single count supports this clonotype. The chain has TRBV7-2 and TRBJ2-7; 8 bases are a match to TRBD1. After removal of 3 bases from V and 6 bases from J, the junction contained 10 bases not matched to a gene. The CDR3 consists of 15 residues. Germline-derived CDR1 and CDR2 are SGHTA and FQGNSA. CDR3: CASSFDLPQGGEQYF. In nucleotides, the CDR3 is TGTGCCAGCAGCTTCGACCTTCCACAGGGGGGCGAGCAGTACTTC. The full variable domain, with the rest looked up from reference TRBV7-2 and TRBJ2-7, is GAGVSQSPSNKVTEKGKDVELRCDPISGHTALYWYRQSLGQGLEFLIYFQGNSAPDKSGLPSDRFSAERTGGSVSTLTIQRTQQEDSAVYLCASSFDLPQGGEQYFGPGTRLTVT.

This clonotype was recorded a few times. The chain employs TRBV2 and TRBJ2-7; possibly TRBD2 for D (7 bases). The CDR3 spans 14 residues. The V gene's germline CDR1 is SNHLY and CDR2 FYNNEI. Trimming removed 10 bases at V and 0 bases at J, with 16 bases between. CDR3 loop: CATKRDTDSYEQYF. In nucleotides, the CDR3 is TGTGCCACAAAGCGGGACACAGACTCCTACGAGCAGTACTTC.

The rearrangement joins TRBV6-1 to TRBJ2-5, with a weak D call TRBD2 (6 bases). V gave up 3 bases and J gave up 1 base, with 12 bases separating them. The CDR3 extends over 15 amino acids. Per the germline V gene, CDR1 is MNHNS and CDR2 is SASEGT. Written as DNA, the CDR3 is TGTGCCAGCAGTGAGGGAGCGGGCGGCCAAGAGACCCAGTACTTC. Amino acids: CASSEGAGGQETQYF.